This T cell receptor beta chain stems from a study of siplizumab effects on memory and regulatory T cells. TCRdb's copy holds only in-frame clones and misses some; the assay was immunoSEQ multiplex PCR. The sample has around 68,000 clones, 88% seen once. Germline V CDR1 and CDR2: GTSNPN, SVGIG (reference sequence). The CDR3 contains 11 residues. Trimming shortened V by 2 bases and J by 10 bases, and 11 bases separated the two germline ends. The receptor was derived from a human donor in good health. The sequencing input was Tregs sorted from blood. The rearrangement joins TRBV30 to TRBJ1-1; D is perhaps TRBD1 (5 bases). CDR3 in amino acids: CAWSPRDGAFF. CDR3 coding DNA: TGTGCCTGGAGTCCACGGGACGGAGCTTTCTTT.